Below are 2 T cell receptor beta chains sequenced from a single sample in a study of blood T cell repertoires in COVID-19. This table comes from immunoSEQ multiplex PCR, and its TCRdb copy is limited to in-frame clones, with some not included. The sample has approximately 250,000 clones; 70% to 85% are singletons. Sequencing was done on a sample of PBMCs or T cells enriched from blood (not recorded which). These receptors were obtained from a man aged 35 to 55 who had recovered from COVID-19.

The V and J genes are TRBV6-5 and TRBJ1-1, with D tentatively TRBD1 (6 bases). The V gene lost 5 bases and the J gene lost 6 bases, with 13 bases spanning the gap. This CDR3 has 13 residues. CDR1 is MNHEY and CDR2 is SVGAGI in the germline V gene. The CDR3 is CASSRQQGPEAFF. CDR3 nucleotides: TGTGCCAGCAGTCGTCAACAGGGTCCTGAAGCTTTCTTT.

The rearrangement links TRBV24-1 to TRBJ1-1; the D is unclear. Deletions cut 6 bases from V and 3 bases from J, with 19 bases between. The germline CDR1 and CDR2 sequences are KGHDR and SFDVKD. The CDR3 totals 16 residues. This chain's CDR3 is CATSPRPHPRDTEAFF. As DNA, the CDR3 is TGTGCCACCAGTCCTCGGCCTCACCCTCGGGACACTGAAGCTTTCTTT.